This T cell receptor beta chain was sequenced during a study of technical replicates of blood from a few donors. Clones were read by immunoSEQ multiplex PCR, and TCRdb kept only the in-frame ones, dropping some. The sample lists tens of thousands of clones, 95% to 98% seen once, with roughly 0.17% in the top ten. This clone has just one count. Germline V gives CDR1 SGDLS, CDR2 YYNGEE. CDR3 length: 16 amino acids. The V segment lost 1 base and the J segment 3 bases; nucleotides outside the gene matches: 8. Source material: T cells isolated from PBMCs. This sequence joins TRBV9 and TRBJ1-2; 8 bases fit TRBD1. The receptor's source is a human donor in good health. The CDR3 bases are TGTGCCAGCAGCGTATCTGCCGGACAGGGCGACTATGGCTACACCTTC. Translated, it gives CASSVSAGQGDYGYTF.